The next 5 T cell receptor beta chains were all read from a single sample in a study of PD-1 blockade in classical Hodgkin lymphoma. Every single patient, without exception, relapsed after autologous stem cell transplantation, and brentuximab vedotin exposure varied. Produced via immunoSEQ multiplex PCR; TCRdb's table is partial and in-frame only. The profile shows under 70,000 clones, about 64% of them singletons. Sequencing was performed on peripheral blood mononuclear cells (PBMCs), taken before the second cycle of nivolumab. Receptors were obtained from a human donor with classical Hodgkin lymphoma.

The CDR3 nucleotides are TGTGCCAGCAGCCAAGGAGCGGGGGACCAAGAGACCCAGTACTTC. It codes for CASSQGAGDQETQYF. The rearrangement joins TRBV4-2 to TRBJ2-5; 8 nucleotides agree with TRBD2. The ends lost 1 base at V and 0 bases at J; junction bases unmatched: 1. The germline V gene encodes CDR1 LGHNA and CDR2 YNFKEQ. This CDR3 contains 15 residues.

This chain links TRBV2 with TRBJ1-1, with D possibly matching TRBD1 (5 bases). From germline, CDR1 is SNHLY and CDR2 FYNNEI. The CDR3 is 13 residues long. Trimming pared 5 bases from V and 2 bases from J, leaving 9 bases between. The CDR3 here is CASSRGANTEAFF. As DNA, the CDR3 is TGTGCCAGCAGTAGAGGGGCAAACACTGAAGCTTTCTTT.

The rearrangement uses TRBV5-6 and TRBJ2-2; D might be TRBD2 (5 bases). V lost 2 bases to trimming and J lost 3 bases, with 14 bases between them. In germline, CDR1 is SGHDT, CDR2 YYEEEE. The CDR3 spans 16 residues. The CDR3 DNA reads as TGTGCCAGCAGCTTTTTCGGCGGACTGGACACCGGGGAGCTGTTTTTT. Amino acids: CASSFFGGLDTGELFF. Combining the CDR3 with reference TRBV5-6 and TRBJ2-2 gives the whole variable domain DAGVTQSPTHLIKTRGQQVTLRCSPKSGHDTVSWYQQALGQGPQFIFQYYEEEERQRGNFPDRFSGHQFPNYSSELNVNALLLGDSALYLCASSFFGGLDTGELFFGEGSRLTVL.

The rearrangement uses TRBV19 and TRBJ1-5; D possibly corresponds to TRBD1 (5 bases). V shed 5 bases and J shed 5 bases, with 13 bases lying between them. The germline CDR1 and CDR2 sequences are LNHDA and SQIVND (reference sequence). This CDR3 region has 14 residues. CDR3 in DNA: TGTGCCAGTAGTGGTCGGGGGAGGGATCAGCCCCAGCATTTT. Its translation: CASSGRGRDQPQHF.

CDR3 DNA: TGTGCCAGCAGTTTGGCCGGGCGGCAGGTAGAGCAGTTCTTC. Protein sequence: CASSLAGRQVEQFF. This chain links TRBV6-6 with TRBJ2-1; D gene ambiguous. This CDR3 region has 14 residues. Germline CDR1 reads MNHNY; CDR2 reads SVGAGI (reference sequence). Trimming stripped 4 bases from V and 10 bases from J, with 17 bases between.